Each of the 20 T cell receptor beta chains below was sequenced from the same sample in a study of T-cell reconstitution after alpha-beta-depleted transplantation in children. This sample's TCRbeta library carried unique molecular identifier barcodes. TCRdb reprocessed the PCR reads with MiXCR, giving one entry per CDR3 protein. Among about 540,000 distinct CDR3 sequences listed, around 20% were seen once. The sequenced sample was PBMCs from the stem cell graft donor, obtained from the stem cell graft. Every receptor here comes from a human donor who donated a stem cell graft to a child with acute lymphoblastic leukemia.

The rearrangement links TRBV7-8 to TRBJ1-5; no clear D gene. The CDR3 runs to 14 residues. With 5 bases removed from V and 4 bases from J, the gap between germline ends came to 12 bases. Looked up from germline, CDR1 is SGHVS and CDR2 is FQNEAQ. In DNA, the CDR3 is TGTGCCAGCAGCGTCCGAGGGCTTAATCAGCCCCAGCATTTT. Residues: CASSVRGLNQPQHF.

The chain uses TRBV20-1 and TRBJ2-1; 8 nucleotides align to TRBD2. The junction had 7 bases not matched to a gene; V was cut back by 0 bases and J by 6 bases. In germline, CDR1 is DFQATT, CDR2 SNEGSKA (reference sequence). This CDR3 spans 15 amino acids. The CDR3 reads CSAREEREPANEQFF. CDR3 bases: TGCAGTGCTAGAGAGGAGCGGGAGCCAGCCAATGAGCAGTTCTTC.

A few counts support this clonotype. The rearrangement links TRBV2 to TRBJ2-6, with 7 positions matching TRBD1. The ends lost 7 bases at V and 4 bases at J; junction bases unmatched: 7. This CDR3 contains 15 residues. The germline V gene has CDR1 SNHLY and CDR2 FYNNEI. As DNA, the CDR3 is TGTGCCAGCATGAAGACAGGGACCGGGGCCAACGTCCTGACTTTC. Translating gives CASMKTGTGANVLTF.

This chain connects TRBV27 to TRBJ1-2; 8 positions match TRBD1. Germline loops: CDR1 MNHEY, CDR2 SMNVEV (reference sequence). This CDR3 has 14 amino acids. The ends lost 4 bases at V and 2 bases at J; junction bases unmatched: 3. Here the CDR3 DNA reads TGTGCCAGCAGTTCCTGGACAGGGAACTATGGCTACACCTTC. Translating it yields CASSSWTGNYGYTF.

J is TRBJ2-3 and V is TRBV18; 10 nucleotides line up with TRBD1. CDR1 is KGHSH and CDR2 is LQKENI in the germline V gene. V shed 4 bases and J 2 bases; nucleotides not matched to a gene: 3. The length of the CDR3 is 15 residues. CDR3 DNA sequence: TGTGCCAGCTCACGGGGACAGGGGATCACAGATACGCAGTATTTT. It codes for CASSRGQGITDTQYF.

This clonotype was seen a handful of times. CDR3 protein: CSVAGTGTSYEQYF. CDR3 coding DNA: TGCAGCGTCGCCGGGACAGGGACCTCCTACGAGCAGTACTTC. The chain recombines TRBV29-1 with TRBJ2-7; 9 positions agree with TRBD1. Germline-derived CDR1 and CDR2 are SQVTM and ANQGSEA. J was trimmed by 0 bases and V by 6 bases; bases with no gene match: 6. This CDR3 has 14 amino acids.

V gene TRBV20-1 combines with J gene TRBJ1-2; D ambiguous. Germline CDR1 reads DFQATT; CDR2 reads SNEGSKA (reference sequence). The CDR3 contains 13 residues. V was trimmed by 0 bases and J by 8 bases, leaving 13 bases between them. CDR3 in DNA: TGCAGTGCTAGAGATCCGGGCGTAGGGGGCTACACCTTC. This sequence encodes CSARDPGVGGYTF.

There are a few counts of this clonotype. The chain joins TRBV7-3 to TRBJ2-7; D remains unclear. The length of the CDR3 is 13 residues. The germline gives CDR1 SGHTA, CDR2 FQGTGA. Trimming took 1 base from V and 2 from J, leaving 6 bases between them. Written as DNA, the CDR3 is TGTGCCAGCAGCTTAAGTCCGGCCTACGAGCAGTACTTC. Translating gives CASSLSPAYEQYF.

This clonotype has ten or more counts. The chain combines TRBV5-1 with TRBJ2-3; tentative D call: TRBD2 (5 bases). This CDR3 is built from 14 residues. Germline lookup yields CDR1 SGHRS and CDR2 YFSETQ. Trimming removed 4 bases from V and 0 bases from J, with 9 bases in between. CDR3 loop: CASSNPGSTDTQYF. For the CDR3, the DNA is TGCGCCAGCAGCAACCCGGGGAGCACAGATACGCAGTATTTT.

CDR3 region: CASSGPLSGSSSLYEQYF. The CDR3 coding sequence is TGTGCCAGCAGCGGGCCGCTTAGCGGGAGTTCATCCCTCTACGAGCAGTACTTC. The chain is built from TRBV9 and TRBJ2-7; 9 bases fit TRBD2. Germline V gene data show CDR1 as SGDLS and CDR2 as YYNGEE. This CDR3 comprises 18 residues. Germline trimming cut 3 bases from V and 3 bases from J; bases unmatched to any gene: 16. The full variable domain, with the rest looked up from reference TRBV9 and TRBJ2-7, is DSGVTQTPKHLITATGQRVTLRCSPRSGDLSVYWYQQSLDQGLQFLIQYYNGEERAKGNILERFSAQQFPDLHSELNLSSLELGDSALYFCASSGPLSGSSSLYEQYFGPGTRLTVT.

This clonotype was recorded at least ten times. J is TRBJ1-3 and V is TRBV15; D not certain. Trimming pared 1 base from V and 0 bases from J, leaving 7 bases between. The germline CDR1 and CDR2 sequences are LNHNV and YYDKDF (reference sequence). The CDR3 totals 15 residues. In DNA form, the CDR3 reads TGTGCCACCAGCAGAGGGGCAAGCTCTGGAAACACCATATATTTT. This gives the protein CATSRGASSGNTIYF.

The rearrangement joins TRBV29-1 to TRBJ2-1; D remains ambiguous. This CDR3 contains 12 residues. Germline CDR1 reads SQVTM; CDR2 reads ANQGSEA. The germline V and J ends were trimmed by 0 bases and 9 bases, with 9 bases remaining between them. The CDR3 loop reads CSVEDLQTEQFF. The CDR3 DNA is TGCAGCGTTGAAGATCTTCAGACTGAGCAGTTCTTC.

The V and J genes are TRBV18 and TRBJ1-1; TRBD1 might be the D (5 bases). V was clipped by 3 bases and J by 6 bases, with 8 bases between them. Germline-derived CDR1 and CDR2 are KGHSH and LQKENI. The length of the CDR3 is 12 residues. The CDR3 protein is CASSPGGAEAFF. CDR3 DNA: TGTGCCAGCTCACCGGGGGGAGCTGAAGCTTTCTTT.

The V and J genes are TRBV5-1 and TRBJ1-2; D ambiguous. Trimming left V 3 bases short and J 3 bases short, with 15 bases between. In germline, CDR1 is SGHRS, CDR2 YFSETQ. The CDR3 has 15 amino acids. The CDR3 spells CASSSGSRWDYGYTF. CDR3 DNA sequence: TGCGCCAGCAGCTCCGGGTCCCGCTGGGACTATGGCTACACCTTC.

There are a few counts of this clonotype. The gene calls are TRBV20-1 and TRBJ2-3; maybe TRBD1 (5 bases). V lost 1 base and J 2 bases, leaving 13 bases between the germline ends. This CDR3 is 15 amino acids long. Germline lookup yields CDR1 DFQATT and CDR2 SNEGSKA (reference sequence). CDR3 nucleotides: TGCAGTGCTAGAGTTAACAGGTTATTCACAGATACGCAGTATTTT. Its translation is CSARVNRLFTDTQYF.

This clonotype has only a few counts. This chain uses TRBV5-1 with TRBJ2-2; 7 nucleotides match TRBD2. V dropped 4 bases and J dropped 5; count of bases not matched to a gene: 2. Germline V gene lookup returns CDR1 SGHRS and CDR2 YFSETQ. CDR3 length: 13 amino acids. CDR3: CASSGGETGELFF. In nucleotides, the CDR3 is TGCGCCAGCAGCGGGGGGGAAACCGGGGAGCTGTTTTTT.

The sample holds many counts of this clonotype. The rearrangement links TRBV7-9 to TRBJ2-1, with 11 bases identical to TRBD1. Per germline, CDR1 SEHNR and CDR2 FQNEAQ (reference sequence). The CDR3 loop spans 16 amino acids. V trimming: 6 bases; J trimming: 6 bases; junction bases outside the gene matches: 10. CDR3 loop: CASSFMFGTGGNEQFF. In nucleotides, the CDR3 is TGTGCCAGCAGTTTTATGTTCGGGACAGGGGGCAATGAGCAGTTCTTC.

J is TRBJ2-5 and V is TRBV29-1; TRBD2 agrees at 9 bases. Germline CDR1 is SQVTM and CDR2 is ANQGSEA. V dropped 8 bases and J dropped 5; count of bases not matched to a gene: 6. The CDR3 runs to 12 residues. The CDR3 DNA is TGCAGCACGGGACTAGCAGGGGAGACCCAGTACTTC. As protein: CSTGLAGETQYF.

The DNA of the CDR3 is TGTGCCAGCCGTACAGTAGGCCAGGGCGAGCAGTACTTC. The encoded protein is CASRTVGQGEQYF. The J gene is TRBJ2-7, the V gene TRBV18, with a weak D call TRBD1 (5 bases). The CDR3 sequence is 13 residues long. Trimming stripped 8 bases from V and 6 bases from J, with 17 bases between. The germline V gene has CDR1 KGHSH and CDR2 LQKENI.

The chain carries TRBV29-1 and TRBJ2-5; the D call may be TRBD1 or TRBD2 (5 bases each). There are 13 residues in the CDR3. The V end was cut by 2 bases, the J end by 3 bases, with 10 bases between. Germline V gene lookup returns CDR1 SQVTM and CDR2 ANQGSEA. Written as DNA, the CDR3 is TGCAGCGTTGAATGGGACGGGGAAGAGACCCAGTACTTC. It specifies CSVEWDGEETQYF.